These 23 T cell receptor beta chains came from one sample sequenced in a study of T cell responses to AZD1222 COVID-19 vaccine. The data were produced by immunoSEQ multiplex PCR, yet TCRdb's version contains in-frame clones alone and is incomplete. The repertoire holds 150,000 to 200,000 clones, with roughly 93% as singletons. Sequencing was performed on peripheral blood, taken on day 0 of AZD1222 vaccination. The receptors derive from an adult in good health.

The genes are TRBV6-2 or TRBV6-3 and TRBJ2-7; 9 nucleotides match TRBD2. CDR1 MNHEY and CDR2 SVGEGT come from the germline V gene. J lost 5 bases, V lost 2 bases, and 16 bases had no gene match. The CDR3 length is 18 residues. This CDR3 is CASSYILMEAGGSNEQYF. The CDR3 nucleotides read TGTGCCAGCAGTTACATTCTTATGGAAGCGGGAGGCTCTAACGAGCAGTACTTC.

This chain links TRBV25-1 with TRBJ2-2, with 7 bases matching TRBD2. The length of the CDR3 is 15 residues. Germline V gene sequence: CDR1 MGHDK, CDR2 SYGVNS. J was trimmed by 3 bases and V by 7 bases; bases with no gene match: 8. The CDR3 here is CASIGGSGYTGELFF. The DNA of the CDR3 is TGTGCCAGCATCGGGGGGTCCGGGTACACCGGGGAGCTGTTTTTT. The entire variable domain, with the rest obtained from reference TRBV25-1 and TRBJ2-2, is as follows: EADIYQTPRYLVIGTGKKITLECSQTMGHDKMYWYQQDPGMELHLIHYSYGVNSTEKGDLSSESTVSRIRTEHFPLTLESARPSHTSQYLCASIGGSGYTGELFFGEGSRLTVL.

The genes are TRBV9 and TRBJ1-2; D ambiguous. V gave up 0 bases and J gave up 3 bases, with 12 bases separating them. The CDR3 is 15 residues long. Germline V gene lookup returns CDR1 SGDLS and CDR2 YYNGEE. In DNA form, the CDR3 reads TGTGCCAGCAGCGTAGGGGCCTCAAGGGACTATGGCTACACCTTC. It codes for CASSVGASRDYGYTF.

The rearrangement joins TRBV6-5 to TRBJ1-2; no definite D call. The CDR3 is 14 residues long. Trimming left V 7 bases short and J 4 bases short, with 16 bases between. Per the germline V gene, CDR1 is MNHEY and CDR2 is SVGAGI. The CDR3 reads CASTGSLLLYGYTF. The CDR3 DNA follows: TGTGCCAGCACCGGCAGCCTTTTACTCTATGGCTACACCTTC.

The rearrangement uses TRBV20-1 and TRBJ1-1; D is perhaps TRBD1 (5 bases). This CDR3 comprises 13 residues. Germline CDR1 is DFQATT and CDR2 is SNEGSKA (reference sequence). V shed 7 bases and J shed 4 bases, with 16 bases lying between them. CDR3 region: CSVSSAGLTEAFF. CDR3 nucleotide sequence: TGCAGTGTTAGTTCGGCGGGGCTCACTGAAGCTTTCTTT.

The chain joins TRBV27 to TRBJ1-2; D unresolved. V lost 4 bases and J 7 bases, leaving 13 bases between the germline ends. CDR1 and CDR2 from the germline V gene are MNHEY and SMNVEV (reference sequence). This CDR3 comprises 13 residues. CDR3 sequence (DNA): TGTGCCAGCAGTTCCATCGCAGATCCTGGCTACACCTTC. It yields the protein CASSSIADPGYTF.

J is TRBJ1-1 and V is TRBV29-1; D is uncertain. The CDR3 is 13 amino acids. With 4 bases removed from V and 3 bases from J, the gap between germline ends came to 12 bases. CDR1 SQVTM and CDR2 ANQGSEA come from the germline V gene. The DNA for the CDR3 is TGCAGCGTTGGGACCCTAGAAGACACTGAAGCTTTCTTT. This codes for CSVGTLEDTEAFF.

The chain is built from TRBV11-2 and TRBJ1-4; D not certain. Deletions cut 5 bases from V and 1 base from J, with 2 bases between. This CDR3 comprises 12 residues. CDR1 SGHAT and CDR2 FQNNGV come from the germline V gene. The CDR3 spells CASSRTNEKLFF. The DNA of the CDR3 is TGTGCCAGCAGCCGAACTAATGAAAAACTGTTTTTT.

This chain's CDR3 is CASSQAVDNTEAFF. The CDR3 DNA is TGCGCCAGCAGCCAAGCGGTCGACAACACTGAAGCTTTCTTT. V is TRBV4-1 and J is TRBJ1-1; no definite D call. The CDR3 extends over 14 amino acids. Germline assignment: CDR1 MGHRA and CDR2 YSYEKL. Trimming stripped 1 base from V and 2 bases from J, with 8 bases between.

This sequence joins TRBV29-1 and TRBJ1-2; weak D call: TRBD1 (5 bases). CDR3 length equals 18 residues. V was pared by 3 bases and J by 1 base, with 24 bases between. The germline CDR1 and CDR2 sequences are SQVTM and ANQGSEA. The CDR3 bases are TGCAGCGTTGATTGGTTCTCTGTCTGGGACGGAGGTAACTATGGCTACACCTTC. Translating it yields CSVDWFSVWDGGNYGYTF.

The chain couples TRBV29-1 to TRBJ1-2, with 9 bases aligning to TRBD1. CDR1 and CDR2 from the germline V gene are SQVTM and ANQGSEA. V dropped 6 bases and J dropped 5; count of bases not matched to a gene: 13. The CDR3 runs to 15 residues. The CDR3 spells CSVEPGQGPVYGYTF. In DNA form, the CDR3 reads TGCAGCGTGGAGCCTGGACAGGGGCCCGTATATGGCTACACCTTC.

V is TRBV5-5 and J is TRBJ2-1; TRBD2 matches at 9 bases. J gave up 10 bases and V 7 bases, and 24 bases lay outside the gene matches. CDR3 size: 18 residues. Germline V gene sequence: CDR1 SGHKS, CDR2 YYEKEE (reference sequence). The CDR3 DNA reads as TGTGCCAGCGTCTTTCCCCGGTCCCCCGCGGGAGGGCGACAGGAGCAGTTCTTC. Translating gives CASVFPRSPAGGRQEQFF.

The chain couples TRBV29-1 to TRBJ1-5; TRBD1 matches at 7 bases. The trim removed 6 bases at V and 0 bases at J, leaving 5 bases unmatched. This CDR3 region has 14 residues. The germline V gene has CDR1 SQVTM and CDR2 ANQGSEA. The CDR3 nucleotides read TGCAGCGTCCATACAGGGGATAGCAATCAGCCCCAGCATTTT. Residues: CSVHTGDSNQPQHF.

The rearrangement links TRBV24-1 to TRBJ2-6; D call uncertain. CDR3 length: 13 residues. Germline V CDR1 and CDR2: KGHDR, SFDVKD. V was trimmed by 2 bases and J by 4 bases, leaving 2 bases between them. Written as DNA, the CDR3 is TGTGCCACCAGTGATTCCGGGGCCAACGTCCTGACTTTC. Translation gives CATSDSGANVLTF.

The chain carries TRBV6-1 and TRBJ2-1; 11 nucleotides agree with TRBD2. This CDR3 is built from 16 residues. The V gene's germline CDR1 is MNHNS and CDR2 SASEGT. The V gene end was trimmed by 4 bases and the J gene end by 6 bases; junction bases not matched to a gene: 8. The chain's CDR3 is CASSARTSGLLNEQFF. CDR3 coding DNA: TGTGCCAGCAGTGCAAGGACTAGCGGGTTGCTCAATGAGCAGTTCTTC.

The genes are TRBV6-4 and TRBJ1-1; D is possibly TRBD1 (6 bases). From germline, CDR1 is MRHNA and CDR2 SNTAGT. V lost 8 bases and J lost 5, with 24 bases in between. This CDR3 contains 16 residues. The CDR3 nucleotides read TGTGCCAGCGGTCTCCGCTCGGGGGCAAAATGGACTGAAGCTTTCTTT. Translation: CASGLRSGAKWTEAFF.

About this clone itself: Other DNA sequences in this sample translate to the same CDR3. The chain couples TRBV3-1 (or the pseudogene TRBV3-2) to TRBJ1-1; D unclear. Germline lookup yields CDR1 LGHDT and CDR2 YNNKEL (reference sequence). The CDR3 runs 14 residues. V was shortened by 4 bases and J by 3 bases, with 12 bases between the two germline ends. The CDR3 loop reads CASSRGGRDTEAFF. The CDR3 DNA is TGTGCCAGCAGCCGAGGCGGGAGGGACACTGAAGCTTTCTTT.

In DNA form, the CDR3 reads TGTGCCAGCAGATCCCAGGTTATCGGGGAGCTGTTTTTT. Protein sequence: CASRSQVIGELFF. The chain recombines TRBV2 with TRBJ2-2; D unclear. Germline V gene sequence: CDR1 SNHLY, CDR2 FYNNEI. CDR3 length: 13 amino acids. The germline V and J ends were trimmed by 6 bases and 7 bases, with 12 bases remaining between them.

V and J are TRBV5-4 and TRBJ2-3; TRBD2 agrees at 10 bases. The V gene end was trimmed by 3 bases and the J gene end by 6 bases; junction bases not matched to a gene: 1. The CDR3 extends over 13 amino acids. The germline CDR1 and CDR2 sequences are SGHNT and YYREEE (reference sequence). In DNA, the CDR3 is TGTGCCAGCAGCTCTAGCGGGAGTGATACGCAGTATTTT. This codes for CASSSSGSDTQYF.

This chain links TRBV12-3 or TRBV12-4 with TRBJ1-1; D unclear. The V gene lost 3 bases and the J gene lost 0 bases, with 5 bases spanning the gap. The CDR3 consists of 13 residues. CDR3: CASSLWVNTEAFF. CDR3 nucleotides: TGTGCCAGCAGTTTGTGGGTGAACACTGAAGCTTTCTTT.

This clone was observed once. This chain joins TRBV3-1 (or the pseudogene TRBV3-2) and TRBJ1-5; TRBD1 matches 8 bases. The CDR3 length is 16 residues. In germline, CDR1 is LGHDT, CDR2 YNNKEL (reference sequence). The ends lost 0 bases at V and 4 bases at J; junction bases unmatched: 5. CDR3 sequence (DNA): TGTGCCAGCAGCCAAGATCCCGGACAGGGTAATCAGCCCCAGCATTTT. It yields the protein CASSQDPGQGNQPQHF.

The CDR3 region has the DNA TGTGCCAGCAGCCAAGGAGACTCGAGGGGCGGGGGCTACACCTTC. Encoded protein: CASSQGDSRGGGYTF. V gene TRBV3-1 (or the pseudogene TRBV3-2) combines with J gene TRBJ1-2; D possibly corresponds to TRBD1 (5 bases). Looked up from germline, CDR1 is LGHDT and CDR2 is YNNKEL (reference sequence). This CDR3 is 15 amino acids long. The germline V and J ends were trimmed by 1 base and 8 bases, with 17 bases remaining between them.

The chain couples TRBV5-6 to TRBJ1-4; D is unresolved. This CDR3 is built from 13 residues. Germline lookup yields CDR1 SGHDT and CDR2 YYEEEE. V dropped 3 bases and J dropped 8 bases, with 11 bases sitting between them. The CDR3 loop reads CASSSLGREKLFF. Written as DNA, the CDR3 is TGTGCCAGCAGCTCCCTCGGGAGGGAAAAACTGTTTTTT.